This T cell receptor beta chain was retrieved from a study of immune cell composition in non-small cell lung cancer. Study context: Histologic subtype was mainly adenocarcinoma or squamous cell carcinoma.

Method: immunoSEQ multiplex PCR; TCRdb's copy keeps in-frame clones and lacks some. Here the sample spans several thousand clones, roughly three quarters being singletons. V lost 7 bases and J 0 bases, leaving 19 bases between the germline ends. The CDR3 is 17 residues long. Germline V lookup: CDR1 LNHDA, CDR2 SQIVND (reference sequence). This clone appeared a few times. The receptor's source is a human donor with non-small cell lung cancer. Sequenced: lung tumor tissue. This sequence joins TRBV19 and TRBJ1-5; possible D gene TRBD1, 5 bases. The CDR3 DNA is TGTGCCAGTAACTCACCTCTTCGGACAAGTAGCAATCAGCCCCAGCATTTT. It encodes CASNSPLRTSSNQPQHF.